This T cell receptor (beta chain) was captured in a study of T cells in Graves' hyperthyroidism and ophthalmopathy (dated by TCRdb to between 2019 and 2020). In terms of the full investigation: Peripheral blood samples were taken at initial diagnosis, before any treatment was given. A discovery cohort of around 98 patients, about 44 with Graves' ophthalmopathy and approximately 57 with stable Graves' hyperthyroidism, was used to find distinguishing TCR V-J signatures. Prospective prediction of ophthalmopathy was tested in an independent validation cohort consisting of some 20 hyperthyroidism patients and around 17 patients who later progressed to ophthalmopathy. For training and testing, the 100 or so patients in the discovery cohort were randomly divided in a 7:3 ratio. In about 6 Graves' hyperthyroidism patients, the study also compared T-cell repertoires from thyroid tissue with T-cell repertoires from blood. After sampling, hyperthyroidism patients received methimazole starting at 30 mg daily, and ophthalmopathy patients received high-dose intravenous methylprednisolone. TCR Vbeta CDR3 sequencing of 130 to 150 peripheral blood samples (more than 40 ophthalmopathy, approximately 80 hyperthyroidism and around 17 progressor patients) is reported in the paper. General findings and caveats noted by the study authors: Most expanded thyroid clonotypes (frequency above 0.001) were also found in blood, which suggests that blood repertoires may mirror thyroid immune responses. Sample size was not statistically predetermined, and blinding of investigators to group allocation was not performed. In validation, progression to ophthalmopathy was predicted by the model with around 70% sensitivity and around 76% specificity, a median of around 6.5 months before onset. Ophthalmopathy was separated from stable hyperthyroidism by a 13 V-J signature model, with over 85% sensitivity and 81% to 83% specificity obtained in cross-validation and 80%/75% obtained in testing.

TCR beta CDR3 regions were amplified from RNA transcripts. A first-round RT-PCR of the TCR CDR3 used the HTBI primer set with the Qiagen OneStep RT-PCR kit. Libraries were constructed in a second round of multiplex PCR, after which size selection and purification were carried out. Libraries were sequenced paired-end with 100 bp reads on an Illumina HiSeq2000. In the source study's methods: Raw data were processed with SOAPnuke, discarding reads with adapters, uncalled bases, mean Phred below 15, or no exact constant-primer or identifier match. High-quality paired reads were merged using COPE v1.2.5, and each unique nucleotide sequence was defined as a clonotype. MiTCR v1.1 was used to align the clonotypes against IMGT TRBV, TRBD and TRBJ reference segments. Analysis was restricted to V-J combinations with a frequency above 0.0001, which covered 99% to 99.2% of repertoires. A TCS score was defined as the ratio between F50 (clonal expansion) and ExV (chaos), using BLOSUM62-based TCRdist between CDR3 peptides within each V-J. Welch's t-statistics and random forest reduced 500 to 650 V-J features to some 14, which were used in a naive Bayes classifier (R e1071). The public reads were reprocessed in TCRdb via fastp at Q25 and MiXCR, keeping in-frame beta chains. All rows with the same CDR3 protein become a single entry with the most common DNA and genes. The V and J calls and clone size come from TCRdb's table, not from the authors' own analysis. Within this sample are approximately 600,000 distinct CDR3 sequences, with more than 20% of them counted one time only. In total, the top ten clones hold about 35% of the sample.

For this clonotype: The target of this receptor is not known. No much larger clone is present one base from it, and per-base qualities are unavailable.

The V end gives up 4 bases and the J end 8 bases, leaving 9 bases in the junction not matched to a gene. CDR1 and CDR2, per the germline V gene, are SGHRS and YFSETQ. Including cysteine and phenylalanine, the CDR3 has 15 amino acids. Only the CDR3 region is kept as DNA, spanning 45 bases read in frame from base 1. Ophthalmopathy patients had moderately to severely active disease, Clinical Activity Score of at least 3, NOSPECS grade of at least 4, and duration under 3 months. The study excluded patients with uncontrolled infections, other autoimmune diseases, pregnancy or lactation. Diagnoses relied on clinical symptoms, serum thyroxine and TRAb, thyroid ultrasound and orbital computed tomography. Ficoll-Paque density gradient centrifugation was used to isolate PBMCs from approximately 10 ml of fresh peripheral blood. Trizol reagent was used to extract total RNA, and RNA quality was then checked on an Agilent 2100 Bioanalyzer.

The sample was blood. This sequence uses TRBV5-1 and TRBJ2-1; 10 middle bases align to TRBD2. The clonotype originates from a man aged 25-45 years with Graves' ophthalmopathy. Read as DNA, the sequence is TGCGCCAGCAGCCGAGCGGGAGGGCCCTCAGATGAGCAGTTCTTC. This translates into CASSRAGGPSDEQFF.